The source of this T cell receptor beta chain is a study of cytomegalovirus exposure and HLA in healthy donors. Study-level results: Subsequent analysis found a tendency for first-cohort TCR clusters to co-occur within the 100 to 150 validation repertoires. In vitro testing confirmed a few CMV-associated chains as specific for CMV antigens. The study listed approximately 160 cytomegalovirus-associated TCR beta chains.

V dropped 0 bases and J dropped 0 bases, with 12 bases sitting between them. The CDR3 is 17 residues long. The germline V gene has CDR1 SGDLS and CDR2 YYNGEE. This clone was observed once. What it binds is unknown. Clones were read by immunoSEQ multiplex PCR, and TCRdb kept only the in-frame ones, dropping some. The sample shows fewer than 90,000 clones, roughly 95% of them seen only once. The J gene is TRBJ2-2, the V gene TRBV9; D uncertain. What was sequenced was PBMCs. The source is a woman aged 18-29 years in good health and CMV-seropositive. This CDR3 reads CASSVGSLQANTGELFF. The CDR3 region has the DNA TGTGCCAGCAGCGTAGGGTCACTTCAGGCGAACACCGGGGAGCTGTTTTTT.